The 2 T cell receptor beta chains listed next were all sequenced from one sample in a study of shared clonotypes between healthy human individuals. Naive CD8 cells comprised CD45RO-negative, CCR7-positively selected cells, excluding terminally differentiated effector memory CD45RA+ cells. Generated by immunoSEQ multiplex PCR, the TCRdb table keeps only in-frame clones and is missing some. The repertoire includes about 2,200,000 clones, 93% of them detected once, and 1.5% to 2% sits in the top ten. Specimen: naive CD8+ T cells from PBMCs. All receptors come from a man between 18 and 29 years old in good health. Some clones in this sample may be carry-over from other donors' samples.

The CDR3 loop is CASSKTESSTNEKLFF. CDR3 coding DNA: TGTGCCAGCAGCAAGACAGAGTCTTCAACTAATGAAAAACTGTTTTTT. The chain couples TRBV7-9 to TRBJ1-4, with a tentative D call TRBD1 (5 bases). The germline V and J ends were trimmed by 5 bases and 0 bases, with 13 bases remaining between them. Germline loops: CDR1 SEHNR, CDR2 FQNEAQ (reference sequence). This CDR3 has 16 amino acids.

This rearrangement joins TRBV13 to TRBJ2-3, with 10 nucleotides matching TRBD2. This CDR3 has 18 amino acids. Germline V gene sequence: CDR1 PRHDT, CDR2 FYEKMQ (reference sequence). V shed 2 bases and J 0 bases; nucleotides not matched to a gene: 8. The CDR3 DNA reads as TGTGCCAGCAGCTTAAGAGCGGGAGGGCTTGGGAGCACAGATACGCAGTATTTT. Its protein product is CASSLRAGGLGSTDTQYF.